This T cell receptor (beta chain) appears in the sequencing data of a study of blood T cell repertoires in COVID-19 (dated by TCRdb to the early 2020s). Regarding the complete study: Samples covering the acute and convalescent phases of COVID-19 were provided by collaborators in the United States, Italy and Spain. A freely available public database, intended as a resource for researchers studying the immune response to SARS-CoV-2, is where the repertoires were released. The prospective study material was composed of cDNA or gDNA derived from T cells, B-cell-depleted T cells, or PBMCs. The samples were drawn from the first 160 participants of the ongoing ImmuneRACE study and from under 1,500 subjects provided by 6 global collaborators. A de-identified subject ID, COVID-19 status, age in years and sex were almost always included in the sample metadata. Where available, HLA class I and class II types were taken from metadata supplied by the sample provider and were not determined by assay-based typing. Subjects who had been exposed to COVID-19, were actively infected with it, or had recovered from it provided the deeply sampled blood TCRbeta repertoires that made up the dataset. Findings and caveats that apply to the study as a whole: Clinical and demographic metadata were provided uncurated, with the amount varying by source and participant.

In the prospective study, participants were 18 to 89 years old, resided in approximately 22 geographic areas of the United States, and were enrolled through a virtual design. In the prospective study, participants were assigned to cohorts based on the clinical history participants reported in a screening survey and a study questionnaire. For ImmuneRACE Cohort 3, a participant was defined as recovered based on two consecutive negative NP/OP PCR tests, clearance by a healthcare professional, or resolution of symptoms. In the prospective study, whole blood, serum and a nasopharyngeal or oropharyngeal swab were collected from each participant by mobile phlebotomists. Additional blood draws and questionnaires over an approximately 2-month period could optionally be provided by prospective study participants. Blood samples from the prospective study were shipped frozen or at room temperature prior to DNA extraction.

On this clone: The target of this receptor is not known. Per-base qualities were not stored, and no clone one base away is much larger.

CDR1 and CDR2 are drawn from the germline V gene: SGHRS, YFSETQ. CDR3 length: 16 amino acids, cysteine to phenylalanine. Only CDR3 DNA is held: 48 bases, read in frame from base 1. V is trimmed back by 3 bases and J by 8 bases, and the junction contains 10 bases that no gene match accounts for. TCRbeta CDR3 regions were amplified from genomic DNA using the immunoSEQ Assay, a bias-controlled multiplex PCR. The original methods were these. Nucleated cell counts per sample were estimated from amplification of reference gene primers within the assay. To quantify the absolute abundance of each unique TCRbeta CDR3 rearrangement, sequence reads were collapsed and filtered. For each sample, productive Simpson clonality was calculated by taking the square root of Simpson's diversity index across productive rearrangements. TCRdb stores this immuneACCESS table with in-frame sequences only. Part of the clones is absent; in the studies checked, under half of the shortfall reflects unresolved V genes, and no reason is known for the rest. For V, J and clone size, that table is used; D and trimming come from the DNA. For this sample there are 490,000 or so clones; about 85% appear just once. Approximately 8.3% of the sample belongs to the ten largest clones.

This clonotype was sampled from a woman aged 55-75 years who had recovered from COVID-19. Sequencing was carried out using PBMCs or T cells enriched from blood (not recorded which). The sequence is built from TRBV5-1 and TRBJ1-6; TRBD1 aligns with 8 central bases. The sequence in DNA is TGCGCCAGCAGCTCTGGGGCAGGGGGCGGGTATTCACCCCTCCACTTT. Its protein reads: CASSSGAGGGYSPLHF.